The rows below give T cell receptor beta chains drawn from one sample of a study of siplizumab effects on memory and regulatory T cells. Sequencing used immunoSEQ multiplex PCR; TCRdb keeps in-frame clones, though not all of them. The sample has about 87,000 clones, roughly 87% seen once. Sequencing was performed on Tregs sorted from blood. The receptors stem from a human donor in good health. Each CDR3 is given with its conserved first and last residue. The D gene is left open where the match is weak. A row's size may be missing; if present it is once, few, many or a size class.

>TRBJ2-7|.|TRBV7-2|.
CASSLVPDREQYF
TGTGCCAGCAGCTTAGTCCCGGACCGCGAGCAGTACTTC
>TRBJ2-1|.|TRBV10-2|once
CASSEMYGEQFF
TGCGCCAGCAGTGAAATGTATGGTGAGCAGTTCTTC
>TRBJ2-2|.|TRBV7-3|.
CASSPGTGELFF
TGTGCCAGCAGCCCCGGGACCGGGGAGCTGTTTTTT
>TRBJ2-7|.|TRBV19|.
CASSPDLAKGNEQYF
TGTGCCAGTAGTCCCGACCTAGCGAAGGGGAACGAGCAGTACTTC
>TRBJ1-4|.|TRBV2|few
CASMLNRVGEKLFF
TGTGCCAGCATGCTGAACAGGGTAGGAGAAAAACTGTTTTTT
>TRBJ1-4|.|TRBV6-5|.
CASSETDDNEKLFF
TGTGCCAGCAGTGAGACGGACGATAATGAAAAACTGTTTTTT
>TRBJ2-4|TRBD1|TRBV6-5|.
CASSYPGQLNIQYF
TGTGCCAGCAGTTACCCGGGACAGTTAAACATTCAGTACTTC
>TRBJ2-7|.|TRBV5-1|.
CASSLSRGSHEQYF
TGCGCCAGCAGCTTGAGTCGGGGATCCCACGAGCAGTACTTC
>TRBJ2-7|TRBD1|TRBV6-1|.
CATQKGQGSYEQYF
TGTGCCACTCAAAAAGGACAGGGATCCTACGAGCAGTACTTC
>TRBJ2-7|TRBD1|TRBV7-3|.
CASSLTGTGVEQYF
TGTGCCAGCAGCTTAACAGGGACAGGGGTCGAGCAGTACTTC
>TRBJ1-2|.|TRBV6-1|few
CASSEDRGRYGYTF
TGTGCCAGCAGTGAAGATAGGGGCAGGTATGGCTACACCTTC
>TRBJ2-3|TRBD1|TRBV6-5|.
CATQAGTADTDTQYF
TGTGCCACCCAGGCCGGGACAGCTGACACAGATACGCAGTATTTT
>TRBJ2-7|.|TRBV7-9|once
CASSSTRGKAYEQYF
TGTGCCAGCAGCTCCACGAGAGGAAAAGCCTACGAGCAGTACTTC
>TRBJ2-7|.|TRBV19|.
CAVSSIWPAAINEQYF
TGTGCCGTCAGTAGTATATGGCCCGCGGCCATCAACGAGCAGTACTTC
>TRBJ1-2|.|TRBV21-1|.
CASSKWRAPFFTGGSYGYTF
TGTGCCAGCAGCAAATGGAGAGCGCCATTTTTTACAGGGGGCTCCTATGGCTACACCTTC
>TRBJ2-1|.|TRBV30|.
CAWSRERRNGEQFF
TGTGCCTGGAGTAGGGAGCGGAGGAACGGGGAGCAGTTCTTC
>TRBJ1-1|.|TRBV15|.
CATSRDGGLGAFF
TGTGCCACCAGCAGAGATGGGGGGCTCGGAGCTTTCTTT
>TRBJ1-2|.|TRBV7-9|.
CASSRGQNPYGYTF
TGTGCCAGCAGCCGCGGACAGAACCCCTATGGCTACACCTTC
>TRBJ1-2|TRBD1|TRBV7-3|.
CASTSGQGYGYTF
TGTGCCAGCACCTCGGGACAGGGCTATGGCTACACCTTC
>TRBJ1-4|TRBD1|TRBV7-8|.
CASSLYTGVWEKLFF
TGTGCCAGCAGCTTATACACAGGGGTATGGGAAAAACTGTTTTTT
>TRBJ2-7|.|TRBV7-3|.
CASSLGSTDSYEQYF
TGTGCCAGCAGCTTAGGGTCTACGGATTCCTACGAGCAGTACTTC
>TRBJ1-6|TRBD1|TRBV9|.
CASSDPVRETGSGSPLHF
TGTGCCAGCAGCGACCCCGTTCGTGAGACAGGGTCGGGTTCACCCCTCCACTTT
>TRBJ2-7|.|TRBV6-1|.
CASSEPYEQYF
TGTGCCAGCAGTGAACCCTACGAGCAGTACTTC
>TRBJ2-3|.|TRBV9|.
CASSVGGADTQYF
TGTGCCAGCAGCGTAGGTGGGGCAGATACGCAGTATTTT
>TRBJ2-3|TRBD2|TRBV4-2|once
CASSQVGLAGGDTQYF
TGTGCCAGCAGCCAAGTTGGACTAGCGGGGGGAGATACGCAGTATTTT
>TRBJ2-3|TRBD2|TRBV11-2|.
CASSFRPSGYTDTQYF
TGTGCCAGCAGCTTTAGGCCTAGCGGATACACAGATACGCAGTATTTT
>TRBJ1-1|.|TRBV6-6|.
CASSWRAHTEAFF
TGTGCCAGCAGTTGGCGGGCCCACACTGAAGCTTTCTTT
>TRBJ2-5|.|TRBV7-2|.
CASSLVETQYF
TGTGCCAGCAGCTTAGTGGAGACCCAGTACTTC
>TRBJ2-7|.|TRBV29-1|.
CSVESSPYEQYF
TGCAGCGTTGAATCCAGTCCCTACGAGCAGTACTTC
>TRBJ2-1|TRBD2|TRBV29-1|.
CSVNSGVSSYNEQFF
TGCAGCGTGAATAGCGGGGTAAGCTCCTACAATGAGCAGTTCTTC